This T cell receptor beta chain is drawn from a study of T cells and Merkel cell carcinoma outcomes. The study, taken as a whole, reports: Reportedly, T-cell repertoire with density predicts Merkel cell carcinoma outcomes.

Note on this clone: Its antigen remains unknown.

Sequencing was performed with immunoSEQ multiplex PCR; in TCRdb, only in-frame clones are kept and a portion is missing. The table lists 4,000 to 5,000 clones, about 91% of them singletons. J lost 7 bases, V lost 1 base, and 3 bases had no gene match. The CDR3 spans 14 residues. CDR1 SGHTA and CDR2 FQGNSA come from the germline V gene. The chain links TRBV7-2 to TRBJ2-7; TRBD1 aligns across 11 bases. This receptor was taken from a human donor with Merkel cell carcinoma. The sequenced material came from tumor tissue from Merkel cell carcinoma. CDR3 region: CASSLGGTGGEQYF. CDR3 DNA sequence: TGTGCCAGCAGCTTAGGGGGGACAGGGGGTGAGCAGTACTTC.